This T cell receptor (beta chain) was found in a study of T cells in localized non-small cell lung cancer. The method was immunoSEQ multiplex PCR; TCRdb's version includes in-frame clones alone and lacks a portion of them. The sample gives roughly 200 clones, 20% to 25% of which show up once; around two fifths is in the top ten. Concerning this clone itself: As yet, its antigen is unknown.

Study-wide results and caveats: In adjacent lung, a median roughly 56 of the top 100 tumor clones were found. Heterogeneity remains possible because sequencing was limited to only one tumor region.

Germline CDR1 MDHEN, CDR2 SYDVKM. The CDR3 extends over 16 amino acids. Trimming removed 5 bases from V and 0 bases from J, with 14 bases in between. The TCR comes from a male donor older than 55 with stage I lung adenocarcinoma. The input for sequencing was lung tumor tissue, taken before any cancer treatment. The chain has TRBV28 and TRBJ1-5, with D perhaps matching TRBD1 (5 bases). CDR3 sequence: CASSPGGRDSNQPQHF. The CDR3 DNA follows: TGTGCCAGCAGTCCCGGGGGACGTGATAGCAATCAGCCCCAGCATTTT.